These 27 T cell receptor beta chains share one sample of origin, sequenced in a study of CD8+ T cells in alopecia areata. Cells pooled from cutaneous lymph nodes were sorted on CD4, CD8alpha, NKG2D, NKG2ACE and other markers. Extracted from the samples, RNA was reverse transcribed into cDNA to serve as the sequencing template. Using immunoSEQ multiplex PCR, the repertoire was profiled, and TCRdb retains in-frame clones only, with some absent. The table lists approximately 300,000 clones, no singletons, with 1.2% in the top ten. Sequenced material: CD4+ T cells sorted from a lymph node. These TCRs come from a C3H/HeJ mouse with alopecia areata. As its MHC haplotype, the strain has H2-k.

This clone came up many times. The gene names given are mouse names. Read coverage stops 4 residues before the CDR3 terminus; the germline J gene supplies the remainder. The chain is built from TRBV17 and TRBJ2-5; D possibly corresponds to TRBD1 (5 bases). The CDR3 spans 15 residues. CDR1 and CDR2 from the germline V gene are MNHDT and YYDKIL. The V end lost 3 bases, the J end lost 3 bases, and 13 bases lay between the germline ends. CDR3 region: CASSSLRQNQDTQYF. The CDR3 DNA, read in part, is TGTGCTAGCAGTAGCCTGAGACAGAATCAAGAC. Supplemented by reference TRBV17 and TRBJ2-5, the full variable domain reads DTTVKQNPRYKLARVGKPVNLICSQTMNHDTMYWYQKKPNQAPKLLLFYYDKILNREADTFEKFQSSRPNNSFCSLYIGSAGLEYSAMYLCASSSLRQNQDTQYFGPGTRLLVL.

In this sample, this clone turned up a few times. The gene names given are mouse names. The CDR3 extends 4 residues past the end of the read, so its final part is completed from the germline J gene. The sample carries other DNA sequences with the same CDR3. The chain combines TRBV1 with TRBJ2-3; D not resolved. CDR1 NSQYPW and CDR2 LRSPGD come from the germline V gene (reference sequence). The CDR3 spans 14 residues. Trimming shortened V by 1 base and J by 0 bases, and 5 bases separated the two germline ends. The CDR3 sequence is CTCSAAGSAETLYF. The covered CDR3 bases are TGCACCTGCAGTGCAGCTGGTAGTGCAGAA.

With respect to this clone: The listed genes are named as in mouse. From the germline J gene comes the end of the CDR3, since the read stops 4 residues before it. The chain links TRBV31 to TRBJ2-2; 8 bases agree with TRBD1. V gave up 4 bases and J gave up 4 bases; unmatched junction bases: 2. CDR3 length equals 13 residues. Germline V gene lookup returns CDR1 GKSSPN and CDR2 SITVG. Partial CDR3 DNA: TGTGCCTGGAAGACAGGGGTCACCGGG. This translates into CAWKTGVTG. The whole CDR3 protein reads CAWKTGVTGQLYF.

With respect to this clone: Here the gene names and germline are mouse. The read ends 4 residues early relative to the CDR3; the germline J gene fills the gap. The gene calls are TRBV19 and TRBJ2-4; possibly TRBD2 for D (6 bases). Germline V gives CDR1 FNHDT, CDR2 SITEND (reference sequence). The CDR3 has 14 amino acids. V was pared by 0 bases and J by 3 bases, with 8 bases between. The part of the CDR3 DNA that was read is TGTGCCAGCAGTATAGCTGGGGCCCAAAAC. It yields the protein CASSIAGAQN. The full CDR3 sequence reads CASSIAGAQNTLYF.

This clone was seen only a few times. The gene names given are mouse names. The identical CDR3 is also encoded by other nucleotide sequences in the sample. CDR3 DNA, as far as it was read: TGTGCCAGCAGTGATGCGAGGGGTAGTGCAGAA. Translated, it gives CASSDARGSAE. Given in full, the CDR3 is CASSDARGSAETLYF. The V and J genes are TRBV13-3 and TRBJ2-3; maybe TRBD1 (5 bases). Read coverage stops 4 residues before the CDR3 terminus; the germline J gene supplies the remainder. Per the germline V gene, CDR1 is NNHDY and CDR2 is SYVADS. With 0 bases removed from V and 0 bases from J, the gap between germline ends came to 8 bases. There are 15 residues in the CDR3.

Comments on this clone: These gene names are mouse names. Read sequence stops 4 residues before the CDR3 end, and the germline J gene provides the missing end. The rearrangement joins TRBV13-3 to TRBJ2-1, with 9 bases lining up with TRBD2. This CDR3 is built from 13 residues. The trim removed 5 bases at V and 6 bases at J, leaving 3 bases unmatched. CDR1 and CDR2 from the germline V gene are NNHDY and SYVADS. CDR3 loop: CASRAGGVAEQFF. The CDR3 bases that were read are TGTGCCAGCAGGGCTGGGGGGGTTGCT.

This clone was counted a few times. The germline and genes are mouse ones. The CDR3 extends 4 residues past the end of the read, so its final part is completed from the germline J gene. The chain recombines TRBV5 with TRBJ2-2; possible D gene TRBD2, 6 bases. There are 16 residues in the CDR3. The V and J ends lost 0 bases and 3 bases respectively, with 11 bases between them. Germline V CDR1 and CDR2: LGHNA, YNLKQL (reference sequence). Partial CDR3 DNA: TGTGCCAGCAGCCAAGAATGGGGGACGGACACCGGG. Its translation is CASSQEWGTDTG. In full, the CDR3 is CASSQEWGTDTGQLYF.

A note on this clone: Each gene name is a mouse one. The CDR3 end lies 4 residues beyond the end of the read and is filled in from the germline J gene. The chain links TRBV13-1 to TRBJ2-1; D perhaps matches TRBD1 (5 bases). Germline CDR1 and CDR2: NSHNY and SYGAGN. The CDR3 is 13 residues long. The CDR3 sequence: CASSDAGWAEQFF. The sequenced part of the CDR3 DNA is TGTGCCAGCAGTGATGCAGGGTGGGCT.

In this sample, this clone turned up a few times. Mouse germline and gene names are used. The read finishes 4 residues shy of the CDR3 end, and the germline J gene is used to complete it. The chain uses TRBV13-1 and TRBJ2-1; D ambiguous. Germline lookup yields CDR1 NSHNY and CDR2 SYGAGN. V was shortened by 0 bases and J by 1 base, with 8 bases between the two germline ends. The CDR3 has 15 amino acids. The covered CDR3 bases are TGTGCCAGCAGTGATGTCCCCCAGAACTATGCT. Protein: CASSDVPQNYA. The full CDR3 is CASSDVPQNYAEQFF.

As concerns this clone: Gene names denote mouse genes. The read gets to within 4 residues of the CDR3 end, and the germline J gene fills in the rest. J is TRBJ2-7 and V is TRBV1; the match to TRBD2 covers 8 bases. The V segment lost 0 bases and the J segment 0 bases; nucleotides outside the gene matches: 1. Germline V lookup: CDR1 NSQYPW, CDR2 LRSPGD (reference sequence). CDR3 length: 15 residues. CDR3 loop: CTCSAETGVSYEQYF. Incomplete CDR3 DNA: TGCACCTGCAGTGCAGAGACTGGGGTCTCCTAT. Looking up the rest from reference TRBV1 and TRBJ2-7 gives the full variable domain: VTLLEQNPRWRLVPRGQAVNLRCILKNSQYPWMSWYQQDLQKQLQWLFTLRSPGDKEVKSLPGADYLATRVTDTELRLQVANMSQGRTLYCTCSAETGVSYEQYFGPGTRLTVL.

This clone was detected many times. Genes and germline come from the mouse. The read ends 4 residues before the CDR3 terminus; that terminus is restored from the germline J gene. Other DNA sequences in the sample encode the same CDR3. The V and J genes are TRBV1 and TRBJ2-1; D perhaps matches TRBD1 (6 bases). Trimming stripped 2 bases from V and 4 bases from J, with 9 bases between. Germline assignment: CDR1 NSQYPW and CDR2 LRSPGD (reference sequence). The CDR3 has 14 amino acids. The CDR3 reads CTCSAPGAYAEQFF. The CDR3 bases that were read are TGCACCTGCAGTGCACCAGGGGCGTATGCT.

In regard to this clone: Gene names refer to mouse genes. Other DNA variants within this sample encode the same CDR3. The CDR3 bases that were read are TGTGCCAGCAGCCAGACAGGGGATAATTCGCCC. Protein sequence: CASSQTGDNSP. The entire CDR3 protein reads CASSQTGDNSPLYF. The rearrangement uses TRBV5 and TRBJ1-6; 8 bases line up with TRBD1. Coverage ceases 3 residues before the CDR3 finishes, and the germline J gene fills in the end. TRBJ1-6 is annotated as an ORF whose role is uncertain. CDR1 is LGHNA, CDR2 YNLKQL, per germline (reference sequence). J gave up 5 bases and V 3 bases, and 0 bases lay outside the gene matches. The CDR3 totals 14 residues.

Note on this clone: These gene names are mouse names. From the germline J gene comes the end of the CDR3, since the read stops 4 residues before it. The V call is TRBV13-1, the J call TRBJ2-5, with TRBD2 matching over 7 bases. The germline gives CDR1 NSHNY, CDR2 SYGAGN. V trimming: 3 bases; J trimming: 0 bases; junction bases outside the gene matches: 4. The CDR3 has 15 residues. The CDR3 here is CASSALGVNQDTQYF. The CDR3 DNA, read in part, is TGTGCCAGCAGTGCCCTGGGGGTTAACCAAGAC.

This clone has just a few counts. Genes and germline are mouse. Coverage ceases 4 residues before the CDR3 finishes, and the germline J gene fills in the end. The rearrangement uses TRBV13-1 and TRBJ2-3; TRBD2 matches 9 bases. CDR1 is NSHNY, CDR2 SYGAGN, per germline. V was pared by 0 bases and J by 3 bases, with 5 bases of the junction left unmatched. CDR3 length: 16 residues. CDR3 DNA, as far as it was read: TGTGCCAGCAGTGATGGAATGGGGGGGCGCGCAGAA. Translation gives CASSDGMGGRAE. The complete CDR3 sequence is CASSDGMGGRAETLYF.

This clone has more than one count but fewer than ten. Gene names are the mouse ones. The CDR3 extends 4 residues past the end of the read, so its final part is completed from the germline J gene. The sample has other DNA sequences that encode this CDR3 too. This chain links TRBV13-3 with TRBJ2-5, with TRBD2 as a possible D gene (6 bases). The length of the CDR3 is 13 residues. Trimming left V 3 bases short and J 2 bases short, with 7 bases between. Germline V gene data show CDR1 as NNHDY and CDR2 as SYVADS. CDR3 bases read: TGTGCCAGCAGTGGGACTGCCCAAGAC. It is translated as CASSGTAQD. The full CDR3 sequence reads CASSGTAQDTQYF.

On this clone: Gene names denote mouse genes. Read coverage stops 4 residues before the CDR3 terminus; the germline J gene supplies the remainder. The chain recombines TRBV1 with TRBJ2-3; 10 nucleotides align to TRBD2. This CDR3 contains 15 residues. CDR1 and CDR2 from the germline V gene are NSQYPW and LRSPGD (reference sequence). The covered CDR3 bases are TGCACCTGCAGTGCAGACTGGGGGGGCGGAGAA. As protein: CTCSADWGGGE. The whole CDR3 region reads CTCSADWGGGETLYF.

This clone was picked up a small number of times. The genes and germline here are from mouse. Read sequence stops 4 residues before the CDR3 end, and the germline J gene provides the missing end. The sample holds other DNA sequences that translate to the same CDR3. This sequence joins TRBV31 and TRBJ1-2; 9 nucleotides line up with TRBD1. This CDR3 has 15 amino acids. With 0 bases clipped from V and 3 bases from J, the junction kept 5 bases outside the gene matches. Per the germline V gene, CDR1 is GKSSPN and CDR2 is SITVG. The CDR3 loop is CAWSLPGQGDSDYTF. The DNA read from the CDR3 is TGTGCCTGGAGTCTACCGGGACAGGGCGACTCC.

This clone was detected a few times. Here the gene names and germline are mouse. The CDR3 extends 4 residues past the end of the read, so its final part is completed from the germline J gene. The chain combines TRBV1 with TRBJ2-1; 7 bases are shared with TRBD1. CDR1 and CDR2 (germline): NSQYPW, LRSPGD (reference sequence). Unmatched junction bases numbered 3, after V lost 4 bases and J lost 3 bases. The length of the CDR3 is 14 residues. The covered CDR3 bases are TGCACCTGCAGTGTGGCAGGGGGCTATGCT. Protein: CTCSVAGGYA. In full, the CDR3 reads CTCSVAGGYAEQFF.

This clone has just a few counts. The germline and genes are mouse ones. The CDR3 end lies 4 residues beyond the end of the read and is filled in from the germline J gene. The rearrangement links TRBV13-2 to TRBJ2-5, with 11 bases aligning to TRBD1. Germline CDR1 is NNHNN and CDR2 is SYGAGS (reference sequence). This CDR3 is 17 amino acids long. The V and J ends lost 0 bases and 0 bases, in that order; junction bases with no gene match: 3. The CDR3 DNA, read in part, is TGTGCCAGCGGTGATGCGCGGACAGGGGGCAACCAAGAC. Protein: CASGDARTGGNQD. The CDR3 in its entirety is CASGDARTGGNQDTQYF.

The table lists this clone with a few counts. Any gene name here is a mouse gene name. From the germline J gene comes the end of the CDR3, since the read stops 4 residues before it. J is TRBJ2-5 and V is TRBV19; 10 bases are a match to TRBD2. CDR1 and CDR2 from the germline V gene are FNHDT and SITEND (reference sequence). Germline trimming cut 6 bases from V and 3 bases from J; bases unmatched to any gene: 4. The CDR3 consists of 14 residues. CDR3 DNA, as far as it was read: TGTGCCAGCACCGGGACTGGGGAACAAGAC. Protein: CASTGTGEQD. The full CDR3 sequence reads CASTGTGEQDTQYF.

This clone turned up a few times. The gene symbols are mouse symbols. Read sequence stops 3 residues before the CDR3 end, and the germline J gene provides the missing end. The chain employs TRBV13-1 and TRBJ1-6; D is uncertain. TRBJ1-6 is labeled an ORF, and its function is uncertain. There are 16 residues in the CDR3. CDR1 NSHNY and CDR2 SYGAGN come from the germline V gene. V dropped 0 bases and J dropped 0 bases, with 7 bases sitting between them. The sequenced CDR3 bases are TGTGCCAGCAGTGATGCGCCAGATTCCTATAATTCGCCC. Protein product: CASSDAPDSYNSP. The entire CDR3 protein is CASSDAPDSYNSPLYF.

A note on this clone: Mouse names are used for the genes. The read stops 4 residues short of the end of the CDR3; the missing end is completed from the germline J gene. Other nucleotide sequences from this sample produce the same CDR3. The V call is TRBV5, the J call TRBJ2-3, with TRBD2 matching over 8 bases. The trim removed 1 base at V and 4 bases at J, leaving 1 base unmatched. Germline loops: CDR1 LGHNA, CDR2 YNLKQL (reference sequence). The CDR3 totals 14 residues. CDR3 DNA (partial): TGTGCCAGCAGCCAAGGGACTGGGCCAGAA. The encoded protein is CASSQGTGPE. The whole CDR3 protein reads CASSQGTGPETLYF.

Comments on this clone: Gene names refer to mouse genes. Read data end 4 residues before the CDR3 end; the end is taken from the germline J gene. The chain has TRBV13-1 and TRBJ2-4; no clear D gene. CDR3 length equals 14 residues. Trimming took 4 bases from V and 0 from J, leaving 9 bases between them. Germline V lookup: CDR1 NSHNY, CDR2 SYGAGN. The DNA read from the CDR3 is TGTGCCAGCAGTCTAGACATTAGTCAAAAC. Amino acids: CASSLDISQN. The CDR3, in full, reads CASSLDISQNTLYF.

A few counts support this clone. Germline and genes: mouse. The read finishes 4 residues shy of the CDR3 end, and the germline J gene is used to complete it. Other nucleotide sequences in the sample specify the same CDR3. The chain links TRBV12-1 to TRBJ1-2, with D possibly TRBD1 on 6 matching bases. CDR1 is SGHSN, CDR2 HYEKVE, per germline. The CDR3 has 14 amino acids. V dropped 1 base and J dropped 2 bases, with 10 bases sitting between them. The CDR3 protein is CASSLTGRNSDYTF. Incomplete CDR3 DNA: TGTGCCAGCTCTCTTACAGGGAGGAACTCC.

This clone has only a few counts. Genes and germline come from the mouse. The CDR3 end is not reached by the read, which stops 4 residues before it; the germline J gene fills it in. The sample contains more than one DNA sequence encoding this CDR3. The rearrangement joins TRBV5 to TRBJ2-7; 10 bases map to TRBD2. The CDR3 consists of 14 residues. Germline V gene sequence: CDR1 LGHNA, CDR2 YNLKQL (reference sequence). The CDR3 is CASSPRTGGYEQYF. CDR3 DNA, as far as it was read: TGTGCCAGCAGCCCCCGGACTGGGGGATAT.

To note about this clone: Gene labels here are mouse ones. The missing CDR3 end, 4 residues past where the read stops, is filled in from the germline J gene. This rearrangement joins TRBV13-1 to TRBJ2-7, with D hard to call. This CDR3 has 14 residues. V lost 0 bases to trimming and J lost 0 bases, with 7 bases between them. Germline V gives CDR1 NSHNY, CDR2 SYGAGN. The CDR3 DNA, read in part, is TGTGCCAGCAGTGATGCACAGAGCTCCTAT. It is translated as CASSDAQSSY. The whole CDR3 sequence reads CASSDAQSSYEQYF.

In this sample, this clone turned up a few times. The germline and genes are mouse ones. Read coverage stops 4 residues before the CDR3 terminus; the germline J gene supplies the remainder. The chain recombines TRBV5 with TRBJ2-2, with D tentatively TRBD1 (6 bases). Looked up from germline, CDR1 is LGHNA and CDR2 is YNLKQL (reference sequence). With 0 bases removed from V and 4 bases from J, the gap between germline ends came to 12 bases. The CDR3 extends over 16 amino acids. CDR3 protein: CASSQEAQGATGQLYF. CDR3 DNA, as far as it was read: TGTGCCAGCAGCCAAGAGGCACAGGGAGCCACCGGG.